These T cell receptor beta chains were read from a single sample in a study of T cell repertoires in cytomegalovirus infection. No antigen is known for these receptors. From the reads, TCRdb called clonotypes with MiXCR, one entry per CDR3 protein. The table lists 100,000 or so distinct CDR3 sequences, over 40% of them singletons. Sequenced material: CD8+ T cells from cultured PBMCs, taken from culture after CMV antigen stimulation. The receptors here all came from a human donor in good health (CMV status not recorded). Some clones in this sample may be carry-over from other donors' samples. CDR3s include the opening cysteine and the closing phenylalanine or tryptophan. D genes are given only for firm matches. Clone size, where shown, is once, few, many, or a class for clones that have expanded.

>-|TRBJ2-5|TRBV4-1|-
CASSPGGPETQYF
TGCGCCAGCAGCCCCGGCGGCCCGGAGACCCAGTACTTC
>-|TRBJ2-2|TRBV7-8|many
CASSSTANTGELFF
TGTGCCAGCAGCTCTACAGCGAACACCGGGGAGCTGTTTTTT
>-|TRBJ1-1|TRBV7-3|-
CATSSMGPSVTEAFF
TGTGCCACCTCCTCCATGGGACCGAGTGTTACTGAAGCTTTCTTT
>-|TRBJ1-1|TRBV6-6|few
CASSPQALSEAFF
TGTGCCAGCAGTCCCCAGGCCCTATCTGAAGCTTTCTTT
>-|TRBJ1-1|TRBV12-3/TRBV12-4|few
CASTTYEATRNTEAFF
TGTGCCAGCACTACATACGAGGCAACTCGGAACACTGAAGCTTTCTTT
>-|TRBJ1-2|TRBV18|-
CASSPRKGEVIYGYTF
TGTGCCAGCTCGCCGAGGAAGGGGGAAGTTATCTATGGCTACACCTTC
>-|TRBJ1-2|TRBV3-1|-
CASSQGIGLTLFYGYTF
TGTGCCAGCAGCCAAGGCATAGGATTGACTCTGTTCTATGGCTACACCTTC
>TRBD1|TRBJ2-7|TRBV4-2|-
CASSPILGTGDDEQYF
TGTGCCAGCAGCCCCATTCTGGGGACAGGGGATGACGAGCAGTACTTC
>-|TRBJ1-5|TRBV6-2/TRBV6-3|-
CASSYLGGNQPQHF
TGTGCCAGCAGTTACTTGGGAGGCAATCAGCCCCAGCATTTT
>-|TRBJ2-1|TRBV2|few
CASFDGGPYNEQFF
TGTGCCAGCTTCGACGGGGGACCCTACAATGAGCAGTTCTTC
>-|TRBJ2-1|TRBV4-1|-
CASSQGSGHERYNEQFF
TGCGCCAGCAGCCAAGGCAGCGGACACGAGAGGTACAATGAGCAGTTCTTC
>TRBD2|TRBJ2-7|TRBV20-1|-
CSARGVRLAGQWGQYF
TGCAGTGCTAGAGGGGTTCGGCTAGCGGGCCAATGGGGGCAGTACTTC
>TRBD1|TRBJ1-2|TRBV7-6|few
CASSSRDRGQVDYGYTF
TGTGCCAGCAGCTCCCGGGACAGGGGCCAAGTGGACTATGGCTACACCTTC
>-|TRBJ2-6|TRBV5-6|-
CASSPGPSSGANVLTF
TGTGCCAGCAGCCCTGGACCGAGCTCTGGGGCCAACGTCCTGACTTTC
>-|TRBJ1-1|TRBV7-6|few
CASGSGLAAFF
TGTGCCAGCGGATCGGGCCTCGCGGCTTTCTTT
>-|TRBJ2-7|TRBV6-1|few
CASSESLQVDEQYF
TGTGCCAGCAGCGAATCGCTACAGGTGGACGAGCAGTACTTC
>-|TRBJ2-3|TRBV28|-
CASSISRAVPDTQYF
TGTGCCAGCAGTATCTCTCGGGCCGTCCCAGATACGCAGTATTTT
>-|TRBJ2-7|TRBV12-3/TRBV12-4|-
CASSQDRPYEQYF
TGTGCCAGCAGCCAGGACAGACCCTACGAGCAGTACTTC
>-|TRBJ2-1|TRBV5-4|-
CASRLDSYNEQFF
TGTGCCAGCCGCCTGGACTCCTACAATGAGCAGTTCTTC